The 16 T cell receptor beta chains reported below all come from one sample, sequenced in a study of tumor-infiltrating lymphocytes in primary liver carcinoma. Between about 17 and 34 mg of unsorted bulk tissue served as the source from which RNA and DNA were co-extracted. Starting material of approximately 500 ng total RNA yielded TCR beta cDNA via a constant-region primer. Slightly modified ARM-PCR, run as three nested multiplex PCR rounds, produced the TCR beta libraries. Both of the initial two PCR rounds ran for approximately 10 cycles and employed TRBV1-TRBV30 forward primers alongside a C-beta reverse primer. TCRdb used MiXCR to reprocess the multiplex PCR reads, holding one entry per CDR3 protein. This sample has some 110,000 distinct CDR3 sequences; roughly 80% occur once, and the top ten carry about a fifth. The source material was liver tumor tissue from sampling region 3. Stated subset: tumor region T3, left-lateral pole. The receptors were gathered from a man between 40 and 49 years old with primary liver carcinoma and hepatitis B virus infection.

This clonotype showed up just once. A junction boundary mismatches the germline segment, possibly from a read error. V gene TRBV6-1 combines with J gene TRBJ2-5; D uncertain. Looked up from germline, CDR1 is MNHNS and CDR2 is SASEGT. The CDR3 is 13 residues long. CDR3 region: CASSVWGAETHYF. The DNA of the CDR3 is TGTGCCAGTAGTGTATGGGGTGCAGAGACCCATTACTTC.

Remarks on this clonotype: Lacking the conserved final phenylalanine or tryptophan, this CDR3 likely reflects a read error. J is TRBJ1-1 and V is TRBV30; D is possibly TRBD1 (5 bases). The V gene lost 0 bases and the J gene lost 1 base, with 12 bases spanning the gap. The CDR3 totals 15 residues. The germline gives CDR1 GTSNPN, CDR2 SVGIG (reference sequence). CDR3 in DNA: TGTGCCTGGAGTGTAAGGGCAGGGACGAACACTGAAGCTTTCCTT. Amino acids: CAWSVRAGTNTEAFL.

The chain combines TRBV6-5 with TRBJ1-2; TRBD1 is a possible D gene (5 bases). This CDR3 is 14 amino acids long. From germline, CDR1 is MNHEY and CDR2 SVGAGI. V shed 6 bases and J shed 8 bases, with 19 bases lying between them. The CDR3 region has the DNA TGTGCCAGCAGAGCCGGGACGGCTGAGCTGGGCTACACCTTC. Translated: CASRAGTAELGYTF.

This clonotype qualifies as medium-sized. The chain links TRBV4-3 to TRBJ1-2; weak D call: TRBD1 (5 bases). Germline assignment: CDR1 LGHNA and CDR2 YSLEER. This CDR3 contains 15 residues. Trimming pared 0 bases from V and 4 bases from J, leaving 12 bases between. CDR3 sequence reads: CASSQEVKGSYGYTF. The CDR3 bases are TGCGCCAGCAGCCAAGAGGTGAAGGGGAGCTATGGCTACACCTTC.

With respect to this clonotype: The conserved final phenylalanine or tryptophan is absent from the CDR3, which likely points to a read error. This chain connects TRBV29-1 to TRBJ2-7; the D gene could be TRBD1 or TRBD2 (5 bases each). CDR1 and CDR2 from the germline V gene are SQVTM and ANQGSEA. Trimming took 4 bases from V and 0 from J, leaving 13 bases between them. The CDR3 totals 14 residues. Written as DNA, the CDR3 is TGCAGCGTTGGACCCGGGACGGGCTCCTACGAGCAGTACTCC. Translation gives CSVGPGTGSYEQYS.

To note about this clonotype: The junction does not match germline at one end; this may be a read error. The rearrangement joins TRBV4-3 to TRBJ1-1; tentative D call: TRBD1 (5 bases). The CDR3 totals 16 residues. Per the germline V gene, CDR1 is LGHNA and CDR2 is YSLEER. The CDR3 DNA reads TGCGCCAACAGCCCTGTGGGCGGGGGAATGAACAATGAAGCTTTCTTT. It is translated as CANSPVGGGMNNEAFF.

This clonotype has at least ten counts. V and J are TRBV12-3 or TRBV12-4 and TRBJ2-5; no clear D. Trimming removed 6 bases from V and 5 bases from J, with 10 bases in between. CDR3 length: 12 residues. The CDR3 reads CASRGGSETQYF. The DNA for the CDR3 is TGTGCCAGCAGGGGTGGCTCGGAGACCCAGTACTTC.

Regarding this clonotype: At one end the junction does not follow the germline gene, possibly because of a read error. The chain carries TRBV4-3 and TRBJ1-6; D is possibly TRBD1 (6 bases). Germline V gives CDR1 LGHNA, CDR2 YSLEER. The CDR3 length is 16 residues. CDR3 coding DNA: TGCGCCAGCAGCTCCTGGGACATGAGAAGGAATTCACCCCTCAACTTT. Translating gives CASSSWDMRRNSPLNF.

Of note for this clonotype: At one boundary the junction diverges from the germline segment, which might be a read error. The gene calls are TRBV28 and TRBJ1-2; TRBD1 agrees at 9 bases. Germline CDR1 MDHEN, CDR2 SYDVKM. The CDR3 has 12 amino acids. Here the CDR3 DNA reads TGTGCCACCGCGGACAGGGGCTATTGCTACATCTTC. It translates to CATADRGYCYIF.

As for this clonotype: The junction and the germline gene differ at one end; a read error may be behind it. DNA for the CDR3: TGTGCCAGCAGGACAAGCGGGGCCAATGTCCTGACTTTC. Residues: CASRTSGANVLTF. The chain combines TRBV6-1 with TRBJ2-6; TRBD2 aligns across 7 bases. The CDR3 is made up of 13 amino acids. CDR1 and CDR2 (germline): MNHNS, SASEGT.

This chain joins TRBV6-1 and TRBJ2-2; TRBD1 might be the D (5 bases). The CDR3 totals 15 residues. V was pared by 6 bases and J by 6 bases, with 17 bases between. Germline CDR1 is MNHNS and CDR2 is SASEGT. As DNA, the CDR3 is TGTGCCAGCAGCATTGAGGATGGGGCCTCCGGGGAGCTGTTTTTT. Its translation: CASSIEDGASGELFF.

As regards this clonotype: Germline and junction disagree at one end, which may indicate a read error. The chain couples TRBV5-4 to TRBJ1-1, with D tentatively TRBD1 (5 bases). This CDR3 has 17 amino acids. Germline CDR1 SGHNT, CDR2 YYREEE (reference sequence). The CDR3 spells CASSWGVSGRLNNEAFF. The CDR3 nucleotides read TGTGCCAGTAGCTGGGGAGTGTCGGGACGCCTGAACAATGAAGCTTTCTTT.

This clonotype was seen only a few times. One end of the junction does not line up with germline, which may come from a read error. This chain connects TRBV10-3 to TRBJ2-4; unclear D gene. The CDR3 totals 15 residues. Germline assignment: CDR1 ENHRY and CDR2 SYGVKD. CDR3 in amino acids: CALSDNWKAKNIQYF. The CDR3 bases are TGTGCCCTCAGTGACAACTGGAAAGCCAAAAACATTCAATACTTC.

This clonotype was picked up one time. The junction does not match germline at one end; this may be a read error. CDR3 sequence reads: CSSGWGNHDQYF. The DNA for the CDR3 is TGCAGTTCGGGTTGGGGTAATCACGATCAGTACTTC. The chain links TRBV29-1 to TRBJ2-7, with D hard to call. The CDR3 is made up of 12 amino acids. CDR1 is SQVTM and CDR2 is ANQGSEA in the germline V gene.

As concerns this clonotype: A junction end diverges from the germline sequence, so it may reflect a read error. The chain links TRBV5-4 to TRBJ2-1; 9 bases align to TRBD2. This CDR3 is 14 amino acids long. CDR1 is SGHNT, CDR2 YYREEE, per germline (reference sequence). The CDR3, as DNA: TGTACCAGCACCCGGACTAGCGAATGCAATGAGCAGTTCTTC. As protein: CTSTRTSECNEQFF.

This clonotype was counted only a few times. The chain recombines TRBV19 with TRBJ2-2, with 7 positions matching TRBD1. With 11 bases clipped from V and 4 bases from J, the junction kept 7 bases outside the gene matches. The length of the CDR3 is 13 residues. The V gene's germline CDR1 is LNHDA and CDR2 SQIVND (reference sequence). The CDR3 is CAGNTGVTGELFF. CDR3 coding DNA: TGTGCCGGTAATACAGGGGTCACCGGGGAGCTGTTTTTT.